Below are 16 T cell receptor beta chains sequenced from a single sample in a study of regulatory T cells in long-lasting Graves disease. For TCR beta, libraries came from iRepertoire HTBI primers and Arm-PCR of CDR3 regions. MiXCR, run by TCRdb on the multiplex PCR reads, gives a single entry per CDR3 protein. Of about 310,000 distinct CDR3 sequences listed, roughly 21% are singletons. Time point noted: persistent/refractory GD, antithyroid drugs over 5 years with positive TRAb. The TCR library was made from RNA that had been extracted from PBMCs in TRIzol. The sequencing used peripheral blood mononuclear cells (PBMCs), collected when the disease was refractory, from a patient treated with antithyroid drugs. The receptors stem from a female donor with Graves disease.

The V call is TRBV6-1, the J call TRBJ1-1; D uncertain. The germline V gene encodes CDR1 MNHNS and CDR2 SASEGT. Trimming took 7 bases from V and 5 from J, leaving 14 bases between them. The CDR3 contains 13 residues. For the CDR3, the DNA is TGTGCCAGCAATAAAAAGCCGGGGACTGAAGCTTTCTTT. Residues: CASNKKPGTEAFF.

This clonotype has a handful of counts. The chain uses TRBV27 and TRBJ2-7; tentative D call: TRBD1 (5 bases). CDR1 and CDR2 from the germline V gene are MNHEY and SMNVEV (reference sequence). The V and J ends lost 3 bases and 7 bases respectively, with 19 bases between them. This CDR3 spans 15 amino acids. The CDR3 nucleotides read TGTGCCAGCAGTTTTTCTGGCGGCCAGGGTGGAGAGCAGTACTTC. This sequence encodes CASSFSGGQGGEQYF.

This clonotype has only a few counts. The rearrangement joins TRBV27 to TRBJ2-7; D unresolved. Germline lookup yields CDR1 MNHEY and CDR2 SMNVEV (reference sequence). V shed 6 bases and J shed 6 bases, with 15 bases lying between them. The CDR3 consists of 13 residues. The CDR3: CASSPRFLLEQYF. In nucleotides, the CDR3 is TGTGCCAGCAGCCCCCGTTTTCTCCTCGAGCAGTACTTC.

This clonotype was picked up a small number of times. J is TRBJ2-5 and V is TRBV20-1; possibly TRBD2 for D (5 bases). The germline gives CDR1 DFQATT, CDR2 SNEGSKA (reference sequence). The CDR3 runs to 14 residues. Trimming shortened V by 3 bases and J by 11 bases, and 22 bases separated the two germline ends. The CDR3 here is CSASLGSAGWEQYF. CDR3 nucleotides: TGCAGTGCTAGTTTGGGTTCAGCCGGTTGGGAGCAGTACTTC.

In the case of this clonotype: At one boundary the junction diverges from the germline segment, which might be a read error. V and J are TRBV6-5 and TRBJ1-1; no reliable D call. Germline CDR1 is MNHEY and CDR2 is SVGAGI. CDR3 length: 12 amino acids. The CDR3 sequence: CASGYSPGKAFF. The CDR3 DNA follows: TGTGCCAGCGGTTACTCGCCGGGGAAGGCTTTCTTT.

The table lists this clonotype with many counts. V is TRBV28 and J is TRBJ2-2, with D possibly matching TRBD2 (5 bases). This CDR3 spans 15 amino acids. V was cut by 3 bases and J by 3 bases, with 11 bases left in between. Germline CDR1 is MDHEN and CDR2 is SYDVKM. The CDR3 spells CASSLRVADTGELFF. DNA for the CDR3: TGTGCCAGCAGTTTGCGGGTGGCGGACACCGGGGAGCTGTTTTTT.

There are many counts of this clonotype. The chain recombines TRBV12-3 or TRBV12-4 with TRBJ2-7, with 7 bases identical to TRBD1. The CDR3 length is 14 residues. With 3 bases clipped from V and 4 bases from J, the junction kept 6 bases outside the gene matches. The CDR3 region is CASSFPETGYEQYF. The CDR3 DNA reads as TGTGCCAGCAGTTTCCCCGAGACAGGGTACGAGCAGTACTTC.

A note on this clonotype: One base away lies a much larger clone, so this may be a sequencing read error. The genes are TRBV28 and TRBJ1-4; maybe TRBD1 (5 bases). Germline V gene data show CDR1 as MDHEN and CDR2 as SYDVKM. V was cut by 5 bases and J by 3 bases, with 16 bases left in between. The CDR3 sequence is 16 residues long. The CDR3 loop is CASSLRQLAANEKLFF. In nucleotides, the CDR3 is TGTGCCAGCAGTCTACGACAGTTAGCAGCTAATGAAAAACTGTTTTTT.

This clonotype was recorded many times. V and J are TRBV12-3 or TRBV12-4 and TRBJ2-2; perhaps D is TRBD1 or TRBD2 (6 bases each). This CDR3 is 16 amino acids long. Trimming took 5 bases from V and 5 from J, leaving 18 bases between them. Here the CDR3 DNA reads TGTGCCAGCAGTCCCAGGGGTACGGGAGAAACCGGGGAGCTGTTTTTT. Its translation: CASSPRGTGETGELFF.

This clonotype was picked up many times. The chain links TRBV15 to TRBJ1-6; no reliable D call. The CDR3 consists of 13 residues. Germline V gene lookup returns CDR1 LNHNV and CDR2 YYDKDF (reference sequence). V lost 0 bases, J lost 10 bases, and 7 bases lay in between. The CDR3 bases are TGTGCCACCAGCAGAGACGAAGGATCACCCCTCCACTTT. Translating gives CATSRDEGSPLHF. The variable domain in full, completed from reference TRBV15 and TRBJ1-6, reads DAMVIQNPRYQVTQFGKPVTLSCSQTLNHNVMYWYQQKSSQAPKLLFHYYDKDFNNEADTPDNFQSRRPNTSFCFLDIRSPGLGDTAMYLCATSRDEGSPLHFGNGTRLTVT.

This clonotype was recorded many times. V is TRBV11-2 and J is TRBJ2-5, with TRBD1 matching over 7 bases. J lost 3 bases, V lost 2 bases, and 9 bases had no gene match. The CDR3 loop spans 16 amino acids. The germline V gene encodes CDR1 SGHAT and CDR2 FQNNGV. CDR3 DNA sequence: TGTGCCAGCAGCTTACCGCCCCCGGGACAGAAAGAGACCCAGTACTTC. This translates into CASSLPPPGQKETQYF.

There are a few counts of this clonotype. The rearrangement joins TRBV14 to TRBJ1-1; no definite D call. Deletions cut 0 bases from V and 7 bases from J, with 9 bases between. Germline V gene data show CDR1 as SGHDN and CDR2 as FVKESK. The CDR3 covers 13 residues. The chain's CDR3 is CASSQERYGEAFF. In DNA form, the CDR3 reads TGTGCCAGCAGCCAAGAAAGGTACGGTGAAGCTTTCTTT.

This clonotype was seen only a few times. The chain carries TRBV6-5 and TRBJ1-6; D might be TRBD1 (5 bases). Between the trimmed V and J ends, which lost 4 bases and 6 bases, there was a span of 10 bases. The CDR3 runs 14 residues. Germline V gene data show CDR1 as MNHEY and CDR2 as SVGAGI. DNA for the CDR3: TGTGCCAGCAGTTTAGGGGAATTTAATTCACCCCTCCACTTT. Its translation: CASSLGEFNSPLHF.

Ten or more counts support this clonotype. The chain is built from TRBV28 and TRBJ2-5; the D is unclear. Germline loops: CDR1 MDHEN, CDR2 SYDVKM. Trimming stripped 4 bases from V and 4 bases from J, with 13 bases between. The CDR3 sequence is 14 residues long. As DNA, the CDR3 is TGTGCCAGCAGTTCCCCCGGAAGGGCAGAGACCCAGTACTTC. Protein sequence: CASSSPGRAETQYF.

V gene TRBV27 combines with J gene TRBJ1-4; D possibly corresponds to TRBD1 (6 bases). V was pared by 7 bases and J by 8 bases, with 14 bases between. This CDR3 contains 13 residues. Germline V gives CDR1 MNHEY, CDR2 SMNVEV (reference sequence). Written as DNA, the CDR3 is TGTGCCAGCACGAGGGGGAACAGGGAAAAACTGTTTTTT. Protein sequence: CASTRGNREKLFF.

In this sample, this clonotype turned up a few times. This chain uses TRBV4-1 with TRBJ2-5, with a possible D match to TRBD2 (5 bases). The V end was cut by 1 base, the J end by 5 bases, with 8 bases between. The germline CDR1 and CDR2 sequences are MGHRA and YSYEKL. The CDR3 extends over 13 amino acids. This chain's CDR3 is CASSQAEGETQYF. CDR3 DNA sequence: TGCGCCAGCAGCCAAGCTGAGGGTGAGACCCAGTACTTC.